A single sample gave rise to the 3 T cell receptor beta chains below, sequenced in a study of T cells in Graves' hyperthyroidism and ophthalmopathy. Template material for amplifying TCR beta CDR3 regions consisted of RNA transcripts. TCR CDR3 underwent first-round RT-PCR with the HTBI primer set. TCRdb ran MiXCR on the multiplex PCR reads and lists one entry per CDR3 protein. The sample lists over 400,000 distinct CDR3 sequences; 22% were seen once. The sample consisted of blood. Receptors originate from a woman aged 70-85 years with Graves' ophthalmopathy.

This clonotype has more than one count but fewer than ten. The gene calls are TRBV30 and TRBJ2-2, with D unclear. Trimming removed 0 bases from V and 6 bases from J, with 11 bases in between. From germline, CDR1 is GTSNPN and CDR2 SVGIG (reference sequence). The CDR3 extends over 14 amino acids. In DNA form, the CDR3 reads TGTGCCTGGAGTGTACAACGGCTGTCCGGGGAGCTGTTTTTT. Translating it yields CAWSVQRLSGELFF.

This chain connects TRBV11-2 to TRBJ1-6, with D possibly TRBD1 on 5 matching bases. The V gene lost 6 bases and the J gene lost 5 bases, with 20 bases spanning the gap. CDR3 length: 17 amino acids. Germline CDR1 is SGHAT and CDR2 is FQNNGV. The CDR3, as DNA: TGTGCCAGCAGTCCCGTGGGGGGTAGGGACGATAATTCACCCCTCCACTTT. Translating gives CASSPVGGRDDNSPLHF. Complete variable domain (other parts from reference TRBV11-2 and TRBJ1-6): EAGVAQSPRYKIIEKRQSVAFWCNPISGHATLYWYQQILGQGPKLLIQFQNNGVVDDSQLPKDRFSAERLKGVDSTLKIQPAKLEDSAVYLCASSPVGGRDDNSPLHFGNGTRLTVT.

This clonotype appeared once. The chain is built from TRBV10-3 and TRBJ2-2; no clear D. V shed 7 bases and J shed 1 base, with 10 bases lying between them. CDR1 ENHRY and CDR2 SYGVKD come from the germline V gene. The CDR3 has 14 amino acids. The CDR3, as DNA: TGTGCCATCAATACCCAGCAGAACACCGGGGAGCTGTTTTTT. It yields the protein CAINTQQNTGELFF.